The next 31 T cell receptor beta chains were all read from a single sample in a study of shared clonotypes between healthy human individuals. Generated by immunoSEQ multiplex PCR, the TCRdb table keeps only in-frame clones and is missing some. The repertoire has about 1 million clones, around four fifths of them found once; the top ten carry 1.4%. Sequencing was carried out using memory CD4+ T cells sorted from blood. Subset meaning: CD45RA-negative fraction. These receptors were obtained from a young man in good health.

This chain joins TRBV7-6 and TRBJ2-2, with TRBD1 as a possible D gene (6 bases). This CDR3 is 15 amino acids long. Germline CDR1 and CDR2: SGHVS and FNYEAQ. V lost 5 bases and J 0 bases, leaving 10 bases between the germline ends. CDR3 protein: CASSPGHSNTGELFF. The CDR3 DNA follows: TGTGCCAGCAGCCCGGGACATTCGAACACCGGGGAGCTGTTTTTT.

Of note for this clone: Other nucleotide sequences from this sample produce the same CDR3. This rearrangement joins TRBV27 to TRBJ2-7; 7 positions agree with TRBD1. Trimming took 3 bases from V and 3 from J; bases not matched to a gene: 5. Germline values: CDR1 MNHEY, CDR2 SMNVEV (reference sequence). The CDR3 totals 14 residues. The CDR3 loop reads CASSFSRDSYEQYF. As DNA, the CDR3 is TGTGCCAGCAGTTTTTCCCGGGACAGCTACGAGCAGTACTTC.

CDR3 in amino acids: CASSESDRVNQPQHF. The CDR3, as DNA: TGCGCCAGCAGTGAGTCGGACAGGGTCAATCAGCCCCAGCATTTT. This chain links TRBV10-2 with TRBJ1-5; the match to TRBD1 covers 8 bases. The V and J ends lost 0 bases and 3 bases, in that order; junction bases with no gene match: 1. The CDR3 sequence is 15 residues long. In germline, CDR1 is WSHSY, CDR2 SAAADI.

This chain joins TRBV5-6 and TRBJ2-5; D is unclear. Trimming cost V 2 bases and J 8 bases, with 16 bases left between them. Germline V gives CDR1 SGHDT, CDR2 YYEEEE. The CDR3 totals 14 residues. CDR3 protein: CASSFGRLRETQYF. The DNA for the CDR3 is TGTGCCAGCAGCTTTGGACGATTAAGAGAAACCCAGTACTTC.

The genes are TRBV7-2 and TRBJ1-3; D not certain. Germline V gene data show CDR1 as SGHTA and CDR2 as FQGNSA. Between the trimmed V and J ends, which lost 0 bases and 8 bases, there was a span of 14 bases. There are 15 residues in the CDR3. The CDR3 DNA reads as TGTGCCAGCAGCTTAGCTCGACCTGGGCAGGACACCATATATTTT. Amino acid sequence: CASSLARPGQDTIYF.

A single count supports this clone. The V call is TRBV29-1, the J call TRBJ1-6, with a tentative D call TRBD1 (5 bases). Per the germline V gene, CDR1 is SQVTM and CDR2 is ANQGSEA. The CDR3 sequence is 13 residues long. V lost 6 bases and J 7 bases, leaving 13 bases between the germline ends. CDR3 nucleotide sequence: TGCAGCGTCGGAACAGGTGGGAATTCACCCCTCCACTTT. Translating it yields CSVGTGGNSPLHF.

The chain uses TRBV29-1 and TRBJ2-7; TRBD2 matches 7 bases. J gave up 3 bases and V 4 bases, and 12 bases lay outside the gene matches. Germline V gene sequence: CDR1 SQVTM, CDR2 ANQGSEA. CDR3 size: 15 residues. CDR3: CSVVFGRPQLYEQYF. CDR3 DNA: TGCAGCGTTGTTTTCGGGAGGCCTCAACTCTACGAGCAGTACTTC.

This clone has a count of ten or more. This chain links TRBV19 with TRBJ1-1, with D possibly TRBD1 on 6 matching bases. The CDR3 extends over 15 amino acids. V dropped 7 bases and J dropped 2 bases, with 17 bases sitting between them. Per germline, CDR1 LNHDA and CDR2 SQIVND (reference sequence). The CDR3 region is CASKVILDSNTEAFF. The CDR3 DNA sequence: TGTGCCAGTAAGGTAATATTGGACAGCAACACTGAAGCTTTCTTT.

V is TRBV7-9 and J is TRBJ1-2; D possibly corresponds to TRBD1 (6 bases). Looked up from germline, CDR1 is SEHNR and CDR2 is FQNEAQ (reference sequence). The CDR3 is 12 amino acids. V gave up 0 bases and J gave up 8 bases, with 7 bases separating them. Here the CDR3 DNA reads TGTGCCAGCAGCTTAGCGGGGACAGGCTACACCTTC. Translation gives CASSLAGTGYTF.

This clone was picked up one time. The chain joins TRBV7-8 to TRBJ2-3; 7 bases agree with TRBD2. The length of the CDR3 is 16 residues. The trim removed 1 base at V and 2 bases at J, leaving 6 bases unmatched. In germline, CDR1 is SGHVS, CDR2 FQNEAQ. The CDR3 nucleotides are TGTGCCAGCAGCTTAGTTGGGGGGAGGGACACAGATACGCAGTATTTT. Translated, it gives CASSLVGGRDTDTQYF.

The chain combines TRBV7-9 with TRBJ2-2; TRBD1 agrees at 7 bases. The V gene end was trimmed by 5 bases and the J gene end by 4 bases; junction bases not matched to a gene: 16. Germline CDR1 is SEHNR and CDR2 is FQNEAQ (reference sequence). This CDR3 is built from 18 residues. Here the CDR3 DNA reads TGTGCCAGCAGCCCCCTCCCTCGACGGACAGGCGTCACCGGGGAGCTGTTTTTT. This sequence encodes CASSPLPRRTGVTGELFF.

This chain connects TRBV6-6 to TRBJ1-2; a possible D gene is TRBD1 (5 bases). The CDR3 runs to 13 residues. In germline, CDR1 is MNHNY, CDR2 SVGAGI (reference sequence). The V and J ends lost 8 bases and 0 bases respectively, with 10 bases between them. The DNA of the CDR3 is TGTGCCAGCGGGGCACGTTCTAACTATGGCTACACCTTC. It is translated as CASGARSNYGYTF.

In DNA form, the CDR3 reads TGCAGTGCTAGCAGGGTCGAGCAGTACTTC. Its translation: CSASRVEQYF. The rearrangement links TRBV20-1 to TRBJ2-7; TRBD1 is a possible D gene (5 bases). The V and J ends lost 3 bases and 6 bases respectively, with 6 bases between them. CDR3 length: 10 amino acids. The germline gives CDR1 DFQATT, CDR2 SNEGSKA (reference sequence).

This clone was seen more than once but under ten times. The chain uses TRBV7-2 and TRBJ1-5, with D hard to call. The CDR3 is made up of 15 amino acids. Trimming took 1 base from V and 3 from J, leaving 10 bases between them. Germline V CDR1 and CDR2: SGHTA, FQGNSA. CDR3 nucleotides: TGTGCCAGCAGCTTAGACGGGCGGAACAATCAGCCCCAGCATTTT. Its protein is CASSLDGRNNQPQHF.

This clone was detected only a few times. CDR3 nucleotides: TGCAGCGTTGAAAACGGGGAGCTGTTTTTT. This encodes CSVENGELFF. The rearrangement uses TRBV29-1 and TRBJ2-2, with D unresolved. The CDR3 runs to 10 residues. Germline CDR1 is SQVTM and CDR2 is ANQGSEA. V dropped 2 bases and J dropped 7 bases, with 2 bases sitting between them.

The chain recombines TRBV28 with TRBJ2-6; tentatively, D is TRBD1 or TRBD2 (5 bases each). CDR1 is MDHEN and CDR2 is SYDVKM in the germline V gene. The CDR3 length is 16 residues. Trimming left V 6 bases short and J 1 base short, with 13 bases between. The chain's CDR3 is CASSPRGESGANVLTF. The CDR3 bases are TGTGCCAGCAGCCCGAGGGGCGAATCTGGGGCCAACGTCCTGACTTTC.

This clone was detected a few times. V and J are TRBV5-6 and TRBJ2-7; D is undetermined. The CDR3 consists of 16 residues. The germline V gene has CDR1 SGHDT and CDR2 YYEEEE. Trimming took off 0 bases at V and 2 bases at J, with 15 bases between the two ends. The CDR3 nucleotides read TGTGCCAGCAGCTTGGGATTTGCGTTACAGACCTACGAGCAGTACTTC. Its translation: CASSLGFALQTYEQYF.

The gene calls are TRBV7-2 and TRBJ2-1, with TRBD2 matching 10 bases. There are 17 residues in the CDR3. Germline CDR1 is SGHTA and CDR2 is FQGNSA. The trim removed 2 bases at V and 7 bases at J, leaving 11 bases unmatched. The CDR3 DNA follows: TGTGCCAGCAGCTTATGGTCTAGCGGGAGTCGGGGGAATGAGCAGTTCTTC. Translated: CASSLWSSGSRGNEQFF.

This clone showed up just a few times. The chain joins TRBV7-2 to TRBJ1-1, with no clear D. The CDR3 covers 14 residues. In germline, CDR1 is SGHTA, CDR2 FQGNSA. V lost 4 bases, J lost 1 base, and 10 bases lay in between. The CDR3 spells CASSSSVANTEAFF. As DNA, the CDR3 is TGTGCCAGCAGCTCCTCGGTGGCGAACACTGAAGCTTTCTTT.

V and J are TRBV29-1 and TRBJ2-7; TRBD2 matches 16 bases. The CDR3 covers 16 residues. The J segment lost 7 bases and the V segment lost 3 bases, leaving 9 bases of the junction unmatched. From germline, CDR1 is SQVTM and CDR2 ANQGSEA. Written as DNA, the CDR3 is TGCAGCGTTGACATAGGGACTAGCGGGGGGGCCGGAGAGCAGTACTTC. Translation gives CSVDIGTSGGAGEQYF.

V usage is TRBV19 and J usage is TRBJ2-6; D is unclear. Germline-derived CDR1 and CDR2 are LNHDA and SQIVND (reference sequence). The CDR3 length is 15 residues. V was pared by 1 base and J by 0 bases, with 4 bases between. The CDR3 spells CASSIGFSGANVLTF. CDR3 DNA: TGTGCCAGTAGTATAGGTTTCTCTGGGGCCAACGTCCTGACTTTC.

A remark on this clone: A read error may explain this, as a much larger clone is one base away. Additional DNA sequences in this sample encode the identical CDR3. The gene calls are TRBV11-2 and TRBJ2-5, with D unresolved. Germline V gives CDR1 SGHAT, CDR2 FQNNGV. This CDR3 is 13 amino acids long. Trimming cost V 1 base and J 0 bases, with 3 bases left between them. The CDR3 loop reads CASSLGHQETQYF. The CDR3 nucleotides are TGTGCCAGCAGCTTAGGGCACCAAGAGACCCAGTACTTC.

The rearrangement uses TRBV6-5 and TRBJ2-1; 12 bases are a match to TRBD2. The CDR3 consists of 15 residues. With 2 bases clipped from V and 10 bases from J, the junction kept 6 bases outside the gene matches. Germline V gene lookup returns CDR1 MNHEY and CDR2 SVGAGI. CDR3 bases: TGTGCCAGCAGTTACGGACTAGCGGGATCGGGGGAGCAGTTCTTC. It codes for CASSYGLAGSGEQFF.

The V call is TRBV7-3, the J call TRBJ1-1; 8 positions agree with TRBD1. Germline CDR1 is SGHTA and CDR2 is FQGTGA. The CDR3 is 16 amino acids. The trim removed 5 bases at V and 10 bases at J, leaving 18 bases unmatched. CDR3 nucleotides: TGTGCCAGCAGCCCCCAGGGGGCGGAAGGTCGAGGAAGAGCTTTCTTT. This encodes CASSPQGAEGRGRAFF.

The chain combines TRBV6-1 with TRBJ1-5; perhaps TRBD1 as D (5 bases). V was cut by 6 bases and J by 3 bases, with 9 bases left in between. The CDR3 has 13 residues. The germline V gene encodes CDR1 MNHNS and CDR2 SASEGT. The CDR3 nucleotides read TGTGCCAGCAGGGGGGAGGCCAATCAGCCCCAGCATTTT. Protein product: CASRGEANQPQHF.

This clone has just a few counts. This chain connects TRBV6-4 to TRBJ2-2; D not certain. V was pared by 2 bases and J by 7 bases, with 8 bases between. Germline assignment: CDR1 MRHNA and CDR2 SNTAGT. The CDR3 is made up of 13 amino acids. CDR3 amino acids: CASSDRDGGELFF. Here the CDR3 DNA reads TGTGCCAGCAGTGACAGGGATGGCGGGGAGCTGTTTTTT.

This rearrangement joins TRBV6-1 to TRBJ2-3; TRBD2 agrees at 8 bases. Germline V gene data show CDR1 as MNHNS and CDR2 as SASEGT. The junction had 2 bases not matched to a gene; V was cut back by 7 bases and J by 8 bases. This CDR3 comprises 11 residues. For the CDR3, the DNA is TGTGCCAGCACGCGGGGGGCTACGCAGTATTTT. As protein: CASTRGATQYF.

The chain carries TRBV4-1 and TRBJ1-5, with a tentative D call TRBD1 (5 bases). Trimming took 1 base from V and 5 from J, leaving 12 bases between them. Germline V lookup: CDR1 MGHRA, CDR2 YSYEKL. CDR3 size: 15 residues. Written as DNA, the CDR3 is TGCGCCAGCAGCCAAGGTTGGGGGGACGATCAGCCCCAGCATTTT. Translation: CASSQGWGDDQPQHF.

V gene TRBV2 combines with J gene TRBJ2-2, with D perhaps matching TRBD2 (7 bases). The CDR3 is made up of 17 amino acids. Deletions cut 6 bases from V and 4 bases from J, with 21 bases between. Per the germline V gene, CDR1 is SNHLY and CDR2 is FYNNEI. The CDR3 nucleotides read TGTGCCAGCAGCAGAGGGGGAGGGACCAAAAGCACCGGGGAGCTGTTTTTT. This codes for CASSRGGGTKSTGELFF.

In this sample, this clone turned up once. The chain uses TRBV5-1 and TRBJ2-2; 7 nucleotides match TRBD2. The CDR3 is made up of 20 amino acids. The J segment lost 4 bases and the V segment lost 1 base, leaving 19 bases of the junction unmatched. Germline V gene lookup returns CDR1 SGHRS and CDR2 YFSETQ. The CDR3 nucleotides are TGCGCCAGCAGCTTGAAAACCGGGACTACACGTCCCCCCGCCACCGGGGAGCTGTTTTTT. Protein: CASSLKTGTTRPPATGELFF.

This clone was seen only a few times. J is TRBJ2-1 and V is TRBV19, with TRBD2 matching over 8 bases. V lost 8 bases and J lost 5; bases outside the gene matches: 11. Germline CDR1 reads LNHDA; CDR2 reads SQIVND (reference sequence). The CDR3 extends over 15 amino acids. CDR3 sequence reads: CASHSGNGIHNEQFF. The CDR3 nucleotides are TGTGCCAGTCATAGCGGGAACGGGATACACAATGAGCAGTTCTTC.